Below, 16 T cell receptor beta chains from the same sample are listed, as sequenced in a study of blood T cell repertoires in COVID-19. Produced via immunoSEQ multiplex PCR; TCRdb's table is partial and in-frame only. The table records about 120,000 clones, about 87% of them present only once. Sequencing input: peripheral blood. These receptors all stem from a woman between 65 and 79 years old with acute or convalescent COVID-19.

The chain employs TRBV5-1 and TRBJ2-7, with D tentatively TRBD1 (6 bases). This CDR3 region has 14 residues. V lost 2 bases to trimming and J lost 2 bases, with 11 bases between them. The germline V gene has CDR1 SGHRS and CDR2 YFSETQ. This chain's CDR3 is CASSFGGSTYEQYF. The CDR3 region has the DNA TGCGCCAGCAGCTTTGGGGGCTCGACCTACGAGCAGTACTTC.

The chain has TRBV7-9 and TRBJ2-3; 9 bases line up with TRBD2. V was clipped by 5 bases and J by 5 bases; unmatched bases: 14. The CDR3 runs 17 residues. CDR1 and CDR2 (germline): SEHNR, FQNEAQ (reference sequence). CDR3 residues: CASSVGPRGGGVDTQYF. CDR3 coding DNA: TGTGCCAGCAGCGTAGGTCCGCGGGGGGGCGGTGTAGATACGCAGTATTTT.

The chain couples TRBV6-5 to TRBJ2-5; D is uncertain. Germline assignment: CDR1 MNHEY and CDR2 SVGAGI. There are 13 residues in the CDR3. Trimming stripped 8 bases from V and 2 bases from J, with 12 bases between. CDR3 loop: CASSKTVQETQYF. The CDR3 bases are TGTGCCAGCTCTAAGACTGTACAAGAGACCCAGTACTTC.

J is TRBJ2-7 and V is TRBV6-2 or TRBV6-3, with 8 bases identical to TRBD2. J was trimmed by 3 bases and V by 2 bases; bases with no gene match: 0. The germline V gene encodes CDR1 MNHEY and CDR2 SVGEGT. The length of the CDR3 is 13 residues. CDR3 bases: TGTGCCAGCAGTTACGGGACTAGCTACGAGCAGTACTTC. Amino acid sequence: CASSYGTSYEQYF.

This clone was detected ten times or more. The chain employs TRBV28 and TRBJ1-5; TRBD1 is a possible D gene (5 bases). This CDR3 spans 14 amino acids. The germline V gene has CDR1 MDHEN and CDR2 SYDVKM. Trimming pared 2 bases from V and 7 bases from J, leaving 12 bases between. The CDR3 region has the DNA TGTGCCAGCAGTTTAGCCAGGGCGAGGCAGCCCCAGCATTTT. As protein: CASSLARARQPQHF.

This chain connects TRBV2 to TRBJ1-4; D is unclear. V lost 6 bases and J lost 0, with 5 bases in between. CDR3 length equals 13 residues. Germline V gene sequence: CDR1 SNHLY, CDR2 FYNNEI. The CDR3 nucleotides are TGTGCCAGCAGCGGGACAACTAATGAAAAACTGTTTTTT. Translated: CASSGTTNEKLFF.

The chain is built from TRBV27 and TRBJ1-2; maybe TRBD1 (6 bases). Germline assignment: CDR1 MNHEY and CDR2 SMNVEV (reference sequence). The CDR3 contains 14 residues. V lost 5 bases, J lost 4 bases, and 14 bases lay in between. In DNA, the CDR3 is TGTGCCAGCAGTCCATCAGGGGAACCCTATGGCTACACCTTC. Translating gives CASSPSGEPYGYTF.

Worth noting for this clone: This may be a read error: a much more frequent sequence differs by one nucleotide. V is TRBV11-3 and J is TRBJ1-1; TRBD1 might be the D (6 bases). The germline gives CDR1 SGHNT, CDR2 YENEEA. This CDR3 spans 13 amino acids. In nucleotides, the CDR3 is TGCGCCACCCGCCGGGGGGGGGCTACTGAAGCTTTCTTT. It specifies CATRRGGATEAFF.

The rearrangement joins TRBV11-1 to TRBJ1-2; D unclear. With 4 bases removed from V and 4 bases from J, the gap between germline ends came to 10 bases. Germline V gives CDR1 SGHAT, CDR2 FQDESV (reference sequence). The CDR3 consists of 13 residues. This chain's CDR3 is CASSSTLVYGYTF. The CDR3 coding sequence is TGTGCCAGCAGCTCCACTCTGGTCTATGGCTACACCTTC.

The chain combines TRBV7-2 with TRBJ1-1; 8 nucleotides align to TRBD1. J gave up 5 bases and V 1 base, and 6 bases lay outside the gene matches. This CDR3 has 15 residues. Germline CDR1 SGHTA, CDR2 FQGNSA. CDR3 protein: CASSLVWTGLTEAFF. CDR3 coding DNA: TGTGCCAGCAGCTTAGTTTGGACAGGGCTAACTGAAGCTTTCTTT.

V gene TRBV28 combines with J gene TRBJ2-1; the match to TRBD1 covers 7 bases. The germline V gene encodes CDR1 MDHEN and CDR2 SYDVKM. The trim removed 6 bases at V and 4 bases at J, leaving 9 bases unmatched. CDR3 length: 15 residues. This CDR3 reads CASSNRDSLYNEQFF. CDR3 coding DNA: TGTGCCAGCAGCAACCGGGACAGCTTATACAATGAGCAGTTCTTC.

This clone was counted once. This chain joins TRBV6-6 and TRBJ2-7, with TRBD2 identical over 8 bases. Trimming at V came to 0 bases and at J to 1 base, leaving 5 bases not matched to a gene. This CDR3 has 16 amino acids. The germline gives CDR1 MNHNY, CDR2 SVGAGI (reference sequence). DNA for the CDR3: TGTGCCAGCAGTTACTCTGGACAGCGGGGGTCCTACGAGCAGTACTTC. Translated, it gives CASSYSGQRGSYEQYF.

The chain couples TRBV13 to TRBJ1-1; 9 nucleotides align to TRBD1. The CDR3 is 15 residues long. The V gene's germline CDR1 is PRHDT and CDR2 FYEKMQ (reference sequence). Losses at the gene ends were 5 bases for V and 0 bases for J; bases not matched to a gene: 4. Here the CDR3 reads CASSARQGVNTEAFF. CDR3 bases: TGTGCCAGCAGCGCCCGACAGGGGGTGAACACTGAAGCTTTCTTT.

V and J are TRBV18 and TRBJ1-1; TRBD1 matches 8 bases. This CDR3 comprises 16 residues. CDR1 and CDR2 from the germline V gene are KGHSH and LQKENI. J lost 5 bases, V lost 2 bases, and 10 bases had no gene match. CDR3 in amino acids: CASSPNKGQAGTEAFF. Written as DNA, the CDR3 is TGTGCCAGCTCACCAAATAAGGGACAGGCGGGAACTGAAGCTTTCTTT. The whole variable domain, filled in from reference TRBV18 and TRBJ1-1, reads NAGVMQNPRHLVRRRGQEARLRCSPMKGHSHVYWYRQLPEEGLKFMVYLQKENIIDESGMPKERFSAEFPKEGPSILRIQQVVRGDSAAYFCASSPNKGQAGTEAFFGQGTRLTVV.

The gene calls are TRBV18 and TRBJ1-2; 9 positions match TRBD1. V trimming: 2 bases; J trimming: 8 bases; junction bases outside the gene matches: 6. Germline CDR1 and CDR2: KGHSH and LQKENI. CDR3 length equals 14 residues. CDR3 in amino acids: CASSPVGTGSGYTF. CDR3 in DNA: TGTGCCAGCTCACCAGTAGGGACAGGGAGCGGCTACACCTTC.

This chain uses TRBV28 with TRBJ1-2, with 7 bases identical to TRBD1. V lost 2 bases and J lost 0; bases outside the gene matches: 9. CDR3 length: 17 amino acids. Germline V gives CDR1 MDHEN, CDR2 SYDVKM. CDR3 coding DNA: TGTGCCAGCAGTTTAGCGGCAGGGGGTCTAGCTAACTATGGCTACACCTTC. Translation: CASSLAAGGLANYGYTF.